The sequence of this T cell receptor (beta chain) was determined in a study of cytomegalovirus exposure and HLA in healthy donors. On the study more broadly: Falling in the Caucasian-associated ancestry cluster were about 83% of some 400 genotyped donors. Study-wide results and caveats: Earlier findings revealed that most TCR beta V segments proved productive either about 87% or about 30% of the time.

Remarks on this clone: Its antigen remains unknown.

The CDR3 runs to 14 residues. The V gene's germline CDR1 is LNHDA and CDR2 SQIVND (reference sequence). The germline V and J ends were trimmed by 4 bases and 0 bases, with 10 bases remaining between them. A multiplex PCR was run with 60 Vbeta primers and 13 Jbeta primers. Method: immunoSEQ multiplex PCR; TCRdb's copy keeps in-frame clones and lacks some. The sample records fewer than 200,000 clones, 68% being singletons. This cohort consisted of healthy bone marrow donors. The chain combines TRBV19 with TRBJ2-7; possibly TRBD1 for D (6 bases). The receptor's source is a man in his fifties or sixties in good health and CMV-seronegative. Specimen: PBMCs. The CDR3 is CASSTTDSSYEQYF. CDR3 nucleotide sequence: TGTGCCAGTAGTACCACGGACAGCTCCTACGAGCAGTACTTC.